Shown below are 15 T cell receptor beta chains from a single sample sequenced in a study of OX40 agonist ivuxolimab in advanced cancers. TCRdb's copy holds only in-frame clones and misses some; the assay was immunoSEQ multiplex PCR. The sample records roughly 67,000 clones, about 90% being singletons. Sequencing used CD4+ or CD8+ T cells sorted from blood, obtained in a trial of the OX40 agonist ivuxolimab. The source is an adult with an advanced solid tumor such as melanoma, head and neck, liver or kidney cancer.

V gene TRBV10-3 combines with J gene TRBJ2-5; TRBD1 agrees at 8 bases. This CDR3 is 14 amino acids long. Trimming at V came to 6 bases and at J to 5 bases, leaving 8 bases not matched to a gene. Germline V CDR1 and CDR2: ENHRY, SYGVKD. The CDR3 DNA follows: TGTGCCATCAGGATGACAGGGGATCGGGAGACCCAGTACTTC. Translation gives CAIRMTGDRETQYF.

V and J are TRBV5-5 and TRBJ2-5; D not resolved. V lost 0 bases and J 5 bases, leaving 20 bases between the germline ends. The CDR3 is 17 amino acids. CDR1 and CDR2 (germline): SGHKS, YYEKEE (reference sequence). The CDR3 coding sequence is TGTGCCAGCAGCTTGGGCGAGATAGTAGGCAGATCGGAGACCCAGTACTTC. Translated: CASSLGEIVGRSETQYF. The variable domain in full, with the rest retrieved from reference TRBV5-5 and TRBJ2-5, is DAGVTQSPTHLIKTRGQQVTLRCSPISGHKSVSWYQQVLGQGPQFIFQYYEKEERGRGNFPDRFSARQFPNYSSELNVNALLLGDSALYLCASSLGEIVGRSETQYFGPGTRLLVL.

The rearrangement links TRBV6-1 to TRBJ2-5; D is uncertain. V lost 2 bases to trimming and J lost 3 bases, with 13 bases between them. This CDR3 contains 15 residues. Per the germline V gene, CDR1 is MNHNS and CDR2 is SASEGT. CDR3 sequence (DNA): TGTGCCAGCAGTGAATACTTCGGCAGCGAAGAGACCCAGTACTTC. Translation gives CASSEYFGSEETQYF.

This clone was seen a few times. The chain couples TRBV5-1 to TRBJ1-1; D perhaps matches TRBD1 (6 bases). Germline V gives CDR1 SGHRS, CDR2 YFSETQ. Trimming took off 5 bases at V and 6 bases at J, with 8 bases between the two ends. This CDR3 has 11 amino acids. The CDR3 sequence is CASRGGSEAFF. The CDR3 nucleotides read TGCGCCAGCAGAGGGGGATCTGAAGCTTTCTTT.

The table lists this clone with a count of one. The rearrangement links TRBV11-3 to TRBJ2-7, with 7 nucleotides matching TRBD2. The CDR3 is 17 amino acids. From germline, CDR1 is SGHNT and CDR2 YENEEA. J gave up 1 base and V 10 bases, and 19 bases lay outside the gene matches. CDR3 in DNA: TGTGCCATGATGAGTCTTTTGTGGCGGGAGCCGTCCTACGAGCAGTACTTC. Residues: CAMMSLLWREPSYEQYF.

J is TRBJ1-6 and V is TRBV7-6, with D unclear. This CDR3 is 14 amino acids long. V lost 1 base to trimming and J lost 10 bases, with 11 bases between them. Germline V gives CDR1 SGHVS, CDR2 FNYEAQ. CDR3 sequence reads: CASSLVFGGSPLHF. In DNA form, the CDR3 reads TGTGCCAGCAGCTTAGTTTTTGGTGGCTCACCCCTCCACTTT.

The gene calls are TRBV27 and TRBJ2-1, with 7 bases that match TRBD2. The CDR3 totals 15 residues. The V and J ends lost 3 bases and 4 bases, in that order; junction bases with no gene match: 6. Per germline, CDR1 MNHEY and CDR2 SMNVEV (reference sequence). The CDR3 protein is CASSFNGGGYNEQFF. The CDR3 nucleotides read TGTGCCAGCAGTTTCAATGGGGGGGGATACAATGAGCAGTTCTTC.

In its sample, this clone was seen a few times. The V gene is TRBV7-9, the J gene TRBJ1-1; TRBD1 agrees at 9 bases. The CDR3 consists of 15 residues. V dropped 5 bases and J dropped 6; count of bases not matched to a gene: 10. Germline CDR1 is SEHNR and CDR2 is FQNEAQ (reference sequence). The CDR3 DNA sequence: TGTGCCAGCAGCGTGGACAGGGGCGACCTCGCTGAAGCTTTCTTT. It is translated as CASSVDRGDLAEAFF.

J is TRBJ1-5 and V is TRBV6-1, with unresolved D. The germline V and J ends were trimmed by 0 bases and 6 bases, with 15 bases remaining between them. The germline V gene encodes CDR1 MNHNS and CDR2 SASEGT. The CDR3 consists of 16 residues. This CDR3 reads CASSEALLVAVQPQHF. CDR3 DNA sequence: TGTGCCAGCAGTGAAGCGCTTCTGGTGGCGGTTCAGCCCCAGCATTTT.

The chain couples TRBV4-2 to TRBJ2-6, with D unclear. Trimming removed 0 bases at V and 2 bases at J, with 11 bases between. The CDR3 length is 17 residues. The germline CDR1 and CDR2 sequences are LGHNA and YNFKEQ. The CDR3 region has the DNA TGTGCCAGCAGCCAAGATGGAAGTGTCGCTGGGGCCAACGTCCTGACTTTC. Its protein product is CASSQDGSVAGANVLTF.

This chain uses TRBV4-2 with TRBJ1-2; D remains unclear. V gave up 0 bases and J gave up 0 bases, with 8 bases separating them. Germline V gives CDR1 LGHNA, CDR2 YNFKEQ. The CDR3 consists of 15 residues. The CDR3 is CASSQETVSNYGYTF. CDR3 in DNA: TGTGCCAGCAGCCAAGAAACAGTCTCTAACTATGGCTACACCTTC.

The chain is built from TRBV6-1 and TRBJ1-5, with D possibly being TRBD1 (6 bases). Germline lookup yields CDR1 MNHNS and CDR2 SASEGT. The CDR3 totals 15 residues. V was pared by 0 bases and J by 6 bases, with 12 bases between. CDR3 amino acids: CASSEALWGLQPQHF. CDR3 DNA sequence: TGTGCCAGCAGTGAAGCGCTTTGGGGGCTTCAGCCCCAGCATTTT.

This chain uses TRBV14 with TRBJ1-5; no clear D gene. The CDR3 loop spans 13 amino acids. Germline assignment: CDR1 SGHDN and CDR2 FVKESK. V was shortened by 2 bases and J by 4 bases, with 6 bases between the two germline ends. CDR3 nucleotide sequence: TGTGCCAGCAGCCAATCACGTAATCAGCCCCAGCATTTT. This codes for CASSQSRNQPQHF.

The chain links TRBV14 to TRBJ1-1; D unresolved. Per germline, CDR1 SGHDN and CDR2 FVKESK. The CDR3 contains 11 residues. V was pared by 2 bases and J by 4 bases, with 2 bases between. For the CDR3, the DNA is TGTGCCAGCAGCCAACTCACTGAAGCTTTCTTT. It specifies CASSQLTEAFF.

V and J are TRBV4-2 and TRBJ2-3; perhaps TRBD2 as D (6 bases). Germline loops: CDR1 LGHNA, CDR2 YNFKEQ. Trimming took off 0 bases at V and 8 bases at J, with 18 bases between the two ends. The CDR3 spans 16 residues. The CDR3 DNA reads TGTGCCAGCAGCCAAGATTTCCAGGGCCTGGGGGGTACGCAGTATTTT. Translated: CASSQDFQGLGGTQYF.